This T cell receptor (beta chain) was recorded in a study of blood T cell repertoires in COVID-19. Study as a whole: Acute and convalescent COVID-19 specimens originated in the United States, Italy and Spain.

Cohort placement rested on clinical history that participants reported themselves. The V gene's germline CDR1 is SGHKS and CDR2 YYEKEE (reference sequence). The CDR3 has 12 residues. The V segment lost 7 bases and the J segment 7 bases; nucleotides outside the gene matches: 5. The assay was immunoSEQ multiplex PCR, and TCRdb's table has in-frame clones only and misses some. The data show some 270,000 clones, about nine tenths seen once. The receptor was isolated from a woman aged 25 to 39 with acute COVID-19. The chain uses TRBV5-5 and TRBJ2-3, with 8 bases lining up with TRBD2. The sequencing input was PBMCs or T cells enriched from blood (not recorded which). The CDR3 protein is CASQSGSYTQYF. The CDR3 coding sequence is TGTGCCAGCCAGAGCGGGAGTTATACGCAGTATTTT.